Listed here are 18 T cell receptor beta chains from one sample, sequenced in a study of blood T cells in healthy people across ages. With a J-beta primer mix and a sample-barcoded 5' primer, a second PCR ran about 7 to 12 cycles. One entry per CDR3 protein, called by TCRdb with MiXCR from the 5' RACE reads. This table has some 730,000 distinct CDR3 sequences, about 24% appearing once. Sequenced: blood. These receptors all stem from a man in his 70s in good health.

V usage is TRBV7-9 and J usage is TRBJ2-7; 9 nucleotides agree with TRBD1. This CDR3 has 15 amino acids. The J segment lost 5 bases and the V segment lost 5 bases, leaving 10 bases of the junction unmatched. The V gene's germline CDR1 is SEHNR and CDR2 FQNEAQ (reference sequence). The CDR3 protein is CASSTPQGALDEQYF. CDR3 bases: TGTGCCAGCAGCACCCCACAGGGGGCACTCGACGAGCAGTACTTC.

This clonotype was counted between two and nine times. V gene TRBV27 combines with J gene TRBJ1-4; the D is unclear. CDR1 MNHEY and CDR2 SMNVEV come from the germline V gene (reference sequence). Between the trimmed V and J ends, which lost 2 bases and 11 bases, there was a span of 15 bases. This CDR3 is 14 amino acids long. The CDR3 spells CASSLEVAPRKLFF. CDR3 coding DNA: TGTGCCAGCAGTTTAGAAGTGGCGCCGCGGAAACTGTTTTTT. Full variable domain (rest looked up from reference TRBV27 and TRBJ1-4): EAQVTQNPRYLITVTGKKLTVTCSQNMNHEYMSWYRQDPGLGLRQIYYSMNVEVTDKGDVPEGYKVSRKEKRNFPLILESPSPNQTSLYFCASSLEVAPRKLFFGSGTQLSVL.

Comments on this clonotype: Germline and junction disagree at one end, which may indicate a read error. This chain's CDR3 is CGVEDAGEGEKLFF. The CDR3 DNA follows: TGCGGCGTTGAAGATGCGGGGGAGGGAGAAAAACTGTTTTTT. V is TRBV29-1 and J is TRBJ1-4, with a possible D match to TRBD1 (5 bases). The germline V gene encodes CDR1 SQVTM and CDR2 ANQGSEA. This CDR3 is built from 14 residues. Full variable domain (outside the CDR3, taken from reference TRBV29-1 and TRBJ1-4): SAVISQKPSRDICQRGTSLTIQCQVDSQVTMMFWYRQQPGQSLTLIATANQGSEATYESGFVIDKFPISRPNLTFSTLTVSNMSPEDSSIYLCGVEDAGEGEKLFFGSGTQLSVL.

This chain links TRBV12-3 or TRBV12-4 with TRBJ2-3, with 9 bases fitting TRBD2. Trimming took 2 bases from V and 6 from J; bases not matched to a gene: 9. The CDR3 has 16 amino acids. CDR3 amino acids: CASSLTWTSAGDTQYF. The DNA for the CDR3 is TGTGCCAGCAGTTTAACCTGGACTAGCGCTGGTGATACGCAGTATTTT.

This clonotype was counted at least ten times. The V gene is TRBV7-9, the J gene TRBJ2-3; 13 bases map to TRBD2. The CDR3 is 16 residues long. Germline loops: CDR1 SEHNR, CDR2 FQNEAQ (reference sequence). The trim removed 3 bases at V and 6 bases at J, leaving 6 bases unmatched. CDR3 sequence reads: CASSLEPGLAGDTQYF. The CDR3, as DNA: TGTGCCAGCAGCTTGGAGCCGGGACTAGCGGGGGATACGCAGTATTTT.

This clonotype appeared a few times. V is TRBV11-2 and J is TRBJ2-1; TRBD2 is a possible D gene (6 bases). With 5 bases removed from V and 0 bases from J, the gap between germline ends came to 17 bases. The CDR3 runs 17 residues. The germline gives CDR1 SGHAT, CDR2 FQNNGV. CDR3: CASSLGTFTVSYNEQFF. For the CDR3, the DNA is TGTGCCAGCAGCCTTGGGACTTTCACCGTCTCCTACAATGAGCAGTTCTTC.

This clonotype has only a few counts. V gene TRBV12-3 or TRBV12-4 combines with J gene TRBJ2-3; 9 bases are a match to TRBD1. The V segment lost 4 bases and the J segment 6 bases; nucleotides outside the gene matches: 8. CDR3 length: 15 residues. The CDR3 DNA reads TGTGCCAGCAGTTCCGGACAGGGGATCCTGGATACGCAGTATTTT. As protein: CASSSGQGILDTQYF.

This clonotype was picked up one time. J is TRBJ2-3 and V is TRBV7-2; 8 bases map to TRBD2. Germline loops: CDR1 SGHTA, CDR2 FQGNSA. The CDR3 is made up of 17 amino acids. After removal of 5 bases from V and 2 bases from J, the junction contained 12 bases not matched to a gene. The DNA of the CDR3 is TGTGCCAGCAGCACCCACTACAGCGGGAGAGCCACAGATACGCAGTATTTT. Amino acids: CASSTHYSGRATDTQYF.

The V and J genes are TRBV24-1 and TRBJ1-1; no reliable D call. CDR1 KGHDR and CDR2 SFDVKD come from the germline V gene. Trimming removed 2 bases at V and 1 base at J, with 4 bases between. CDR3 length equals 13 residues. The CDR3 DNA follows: TGTGCCACCAGTGATTCCCGGAACACTGAAGCTTTCTTT. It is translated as CATSDSRNTEAFF.

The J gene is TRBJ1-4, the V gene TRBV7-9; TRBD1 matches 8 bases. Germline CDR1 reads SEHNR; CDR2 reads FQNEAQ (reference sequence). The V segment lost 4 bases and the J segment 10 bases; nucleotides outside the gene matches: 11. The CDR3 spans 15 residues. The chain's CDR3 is CASSSLDRGGGKLFF. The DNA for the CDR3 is TGTGCCAGCAGCTCCCTAGACAGGGGAGGTGGAAAACTGTTTTTT.

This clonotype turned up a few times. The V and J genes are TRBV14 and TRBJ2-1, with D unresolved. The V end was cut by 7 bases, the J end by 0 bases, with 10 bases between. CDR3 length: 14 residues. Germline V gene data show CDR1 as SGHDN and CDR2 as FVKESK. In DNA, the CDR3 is TGTGCCAGCATAATCGGTAACTCCTACAATGAGCAGTTCTTC. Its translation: CASIIGNSYNEQFF.

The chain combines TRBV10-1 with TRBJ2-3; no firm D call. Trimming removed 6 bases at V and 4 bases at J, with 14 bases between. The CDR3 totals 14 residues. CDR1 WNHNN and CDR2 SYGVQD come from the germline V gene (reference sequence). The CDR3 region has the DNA TGCGCCAGCAGCTCGCGAAGTGGCGCAGATACGCAGTATTTT. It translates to CASSSRSGADTQYF.

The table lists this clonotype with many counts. In DNA form, the CDR3 reads TGTGCCAGCATGGGGAGTACGTCCTACAATGAGCAGTTCTTC. It translates to CASMGSTSYNEQFF. The chain joins TRBV6-2 or TRBV6-3 to TRBJ2-1, with a tentative D call TRBD2 (5 bases). CDR3 size: 14 residues. V lost 7 bases to trimming and J lost 1 base, with 11 bases between them. Looked up from germline, CDR1 is MNHEY and CDR2 is SVGEGT.

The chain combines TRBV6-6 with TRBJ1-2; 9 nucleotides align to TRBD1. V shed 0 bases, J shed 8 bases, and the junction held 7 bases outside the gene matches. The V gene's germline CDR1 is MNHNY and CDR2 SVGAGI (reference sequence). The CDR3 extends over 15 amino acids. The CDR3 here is CASSYSGTGRWGYTF. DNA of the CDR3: TGTGCCAGCAGTTACTCCGGGACAGGGAGATGGGGCTACACCTTC.

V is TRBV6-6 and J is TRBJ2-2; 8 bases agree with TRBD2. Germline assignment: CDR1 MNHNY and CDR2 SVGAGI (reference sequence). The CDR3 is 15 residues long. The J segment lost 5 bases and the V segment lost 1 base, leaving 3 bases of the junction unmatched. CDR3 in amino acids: CASSYLAGRTGELFF. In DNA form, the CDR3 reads TGTGCCAGCAGTTACTTAGCGGGGAGGACCGGGGAGCTGTTTTTT.

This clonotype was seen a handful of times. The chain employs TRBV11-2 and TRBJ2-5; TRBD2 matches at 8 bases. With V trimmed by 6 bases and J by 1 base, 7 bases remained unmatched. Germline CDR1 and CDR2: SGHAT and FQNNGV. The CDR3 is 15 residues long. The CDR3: CASRPAGALQETQYF. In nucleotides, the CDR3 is TGTGCCAGCAGACCAGCGGGGGCCCTCCAAGAGACCCAGTACTTC.

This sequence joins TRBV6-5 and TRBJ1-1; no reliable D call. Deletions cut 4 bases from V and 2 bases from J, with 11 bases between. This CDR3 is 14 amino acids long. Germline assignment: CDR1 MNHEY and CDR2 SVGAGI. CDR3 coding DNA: TGTGCCAGCAGTTTCGGCGGGATAAACACTGAAGCTTTCTTT. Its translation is CASSFGGINTEAFF.

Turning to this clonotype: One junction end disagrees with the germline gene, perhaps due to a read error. The CDR3 is CAGSQTRGEQFF. CDR3 in DNA: TGTGCCGGCTCGCAGACTAGGGGCGAGCAGTTCTTC. The chain uses TRBV18 and TRBJ2-1; perhaps TRBD2 as D (6 bases). In germline, CDR1 is KGHSH, CDR2 LQKENI. The CDR3 is 12 amino acids.